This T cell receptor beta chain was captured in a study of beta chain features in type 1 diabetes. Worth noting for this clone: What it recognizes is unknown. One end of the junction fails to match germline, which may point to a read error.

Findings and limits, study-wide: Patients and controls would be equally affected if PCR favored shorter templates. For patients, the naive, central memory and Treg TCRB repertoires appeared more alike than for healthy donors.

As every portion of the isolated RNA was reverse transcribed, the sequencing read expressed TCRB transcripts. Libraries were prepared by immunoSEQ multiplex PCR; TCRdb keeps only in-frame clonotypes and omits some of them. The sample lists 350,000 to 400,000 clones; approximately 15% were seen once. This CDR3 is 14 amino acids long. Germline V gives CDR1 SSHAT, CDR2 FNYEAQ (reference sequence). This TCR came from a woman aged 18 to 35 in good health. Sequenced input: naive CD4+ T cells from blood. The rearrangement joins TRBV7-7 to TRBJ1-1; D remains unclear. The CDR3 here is CASSLAGGNTEAFF. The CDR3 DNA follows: TGTGCTAGCAGCTTGGCCGGAGGGAACACTGAAGCTTTCTTT.